This T cell receptor beta chain comes out of a study of blood T cells in healthy people across ages (dated by TCRdb to the mid-2010s). With respect to the entire study: In model experiments, roughly one uniquely barcoded TCR beta cDNA molecule per two T cells was captured by template switching. Age-related changes in TCR beta repertoire diversity were measured in the study by deep sequencing normalized with unique cDNA molecular identifiers. Four age groups were formed from the donors: young (average 16 years), middle-aged (approximately 40), aged (62) and long-lived (about 75). To avoid experimental bias, donors of different ages were randomly spread across the sequencing lanes. For two donors (one aged 18 to 30 and one aged 80 or older), the study analyzed two additional independent replicas of 1 million unique cDNA reads from the same blood draw. Overall study results and their limits: Observed TCR beta diversity correlated strongly with the percentage of naive T cells measured by flow cytometry. The long-lived group showed more naive CD4+ T cells, fewer expanded clones and increased TCR diversity than the aged group, suggesting age selection. As age increased, observed TCR beta diversity per million T cells dropped in a roughly linear way, and a significant reduction was already evident by age 40. The CMV infection status of donors was not known, potentially confounding age-related changes in expanded clonotypes. Estimates of total diversity from one million sequenced T cells were regarded as lower bounds and underestimates. Because profiling used bulk unsorted PBMCs, naive and antigen-experienced compartments could not be compared conclusively.

Preparation of the library involved 5' RACE. TCRdb lists the instrument as Illumina HiSeq 2500. A second 7 to 11 cycle PCR used a sample-barcoded 5' primer and a J-beta primer mix. A unique molecular identifier was introduced onto each TCR beta cDNA molecule by a template-switch 5' adaptor carrying 12 random nucleotides. Each sample yielded at least 3 million CDR3-containing paired-end reads. First-strand cDNA was synthesized from all RNA with the Mint cDNA synthesis kit, primed by a TRBC-specific oligonucleotide. Following uracil-DNA glycosylase treatment, a first 18-cycle PCR with universal primers M1SS and BC2_uni_R was performed on all cDNA. Under the source paper's analysis protocol: Each sample was normalized by randomly selecting 1 million high-quality reads, each carrying a distinct molecular identifier. Instead of being binned into consensus sequences, reads that shared molecular identifiers were thrown out. MiTCR, with a Q25 quality threshold and the strictest error-elimination algorithm, was used for CDR3 identification, clonotype clustering and error correction. A nonparametric unseen species model using Euler transformation provided a lower-bound estimate of total TCR beta diversity. Clones were called with MiXCR by TCRdb after fastp trimmed the public reads at Q25, and only in-frame beta chains were retained. Each CDR3 protein gets just one entry, which takes the most common genes and DNA from the rows behind it. None of the V and J calls come from the authors' own analysis; TCRdb made them. For this sample there are some 1.5 million distinct CDR3 sequences; approximately 30% appear just once. The top ten constitute roughly 8% of the sample.

The germline V gene (reference sequence) sets CDR1 to LNHNV and CDR2 to YYDKDF. From the cysteine through the phenylalanine, the CDR3 covers 14 amino acids. CDR3 DNA only is kept here, 42 bases in frame from base 1. From V the trimming removes 3 bases and from J it removes 7 bases, while the gene matches leave 4 bases of the junction unaccounted for. As for this clonotype: The target of this receptor is not known. One base away there is no much larger clone; base qualities are not given.

The roughly 39 donors, aged 6 to 90 years, were systemically healthy Caucasian individuals from Russia. Each donor gave 8 to 10 milliliters of peripheral blood, drawn into EDTA-treated Vacutainer tubes. PBMCs were isolated by Ficoll-Paque density-gradient centrifugation, with at least 6 million obtained per sample. Trizol reagent was used to extract total RNA from the PBMCs, yielding at least 5.5 micrograms per sample. Naive CD45RAhigh/CD27high T cell percentages were measured by flow cytometry on a PBMC aliquot from every donor. Material for sequencing was blood. This TCR came from a woman in her 30s in good health. Recombination joined TRBV15 with TRBJ2-1, with 9 bases aligning to TRBD1. CDR3 sequence: CATSSRQGGNEQFF. The DNA is as follows: TGTGCCACCAGCAGCCGACAGGGGGGTAATGAGCAGTTCTTC.